This T cell receptor beta chain was recorded in a study of blood T cell repertoires in COVID-19 (dated by TCRdb to 2020 to 2021). Context from the whole study: The collaborator samples originated in the United States, Italy and Spain and spanned the acute and convalescent phases of COVID-19. The material from the prospective study consisted of cDNA or gDNA derived from T cells, B-cell-depleted T cells, or PBMCs. Deeply sampled blood TCRbeta repertoires from subjects exposed to, actively infected with, or recovered from COVID-19 were included in the dataset. The repertoires were released in a freely available public database meant as a resource for research on the immune response to SARS-CoV-2. The samples were drawn from the first 160 participants of the ongoing ImmuneRACE study and from more than 1,000 subjects provided by 6 global collaborators. Nearly every sample came with metadata listing a de-identified subject ID, COVID-19 status, age in years and sex. Where available, HLA class I and class II types were taken from metadata supplied by the sample provider and were not determined by assay-based typing. The paper's findings and limits, for the study overall: How much clinical and demographic metadata was included differed by source and by participant, and the metadata was provided uncurated.

TCRbeta CDR3 regions were amplified from genomic DNA using the immunoSEQ Assay, a bias-controlled multiplex PCR. As for how the authors treated the data: Within the assay, amplification of reference gene primers was used to estimate how many nucleated cells each sample contained. To quantify the absolute abundance of each unique TCRbeta CDR3 rearrangement, sequence reads were collapsed and filtered. For each sample, productive Simpson clonality was calculated as the square root of Simpson's diversity index across productive rearrangements. The table comes from immuneACCESS by way of TCRdb, which keeps in-frame sequences with V and J called. Part of the clones is missing from these tables; in studies checked, under half for an unresolved V gene and the rest for unknown reasons. D and trimming were read from the DNA, whereas the V and J calls and clone size are those reported in that table. Recorded for this sample are almost 200,000 clones; 85% to 90% of them occurred a single time. The ten most abundant clones make up approximately 0.75% of the sample.

Whole blood was collected in K2EDTA tubes by collaborating institutions according to the institutions' own protocols. Collaborator samples were shipped for TCRbeta analysis as frozen whole blood, isolated PBMCs, or DNA extracted from either sample type. This clone turned up a few times. The clone's antigen remains unknown. Per-base quality was not reported, and no clone a single base away is much larger than it. Taken from the germline V gene (reference sequence), the CDR1 and CDR2 loops are MNHEY and SMNVEV. Trimming removed 9 bases from V and 5 bases from J; the gene matches leave 6 bases unexplained. Including cysteine and phenylalanine, the CDR3 has 13 amino acids. Only the CDR3 DNA is retained, 39 bases long and in frame from the first base.

This clonotype originated in a woman aged 70-85 years with acute or convalescent COVID-19. Recombination connected TRBV27 to TRBJ1-3, and TRBD1 matches 8 of the central bases. The sample comprised peripheral blood. The CDR3 in this case is CARGRGRRNTIYF. The DNA is TGTGCCAGAGGCAGGGGGCGTAGAAACACCATATATTTT.